The 30 T cell receptor beta chains given below trace back to one sample, sequenced in a study of blood T cells in healthy people across ages. For the second PCR, which ran for 7 to 11 cycles, a sample-barcoded 5' primer and a J-beta primer mix were used. TCRdb reanalysed the 5' RACE reads using MiXCR and keeps one entry per CDR3 protein. The sample has about 720,000 distinct CDR3 sequences, about a fifth seen once; the top ten hold 22%. The specimen was blood. These receptors were collected from a man between 65 and 85 years old in good health.

V is TRBV6-5 and J is TRBJ2-4; D possibly uses TRBD1 or TRBD2 (5 bases each). This CDR3 is built from 15 residues. Germline V gene data show CDR1 as MNHEY and CDR2 as SVGAGI. Deletions cut 2 bases from V and 1 base from J, with 9 bases between. The CDR3 reads CASSYDWGAKNIQYF. CDR3 nucleotide sequence: TGTGCCAGCAGTTACGATTGGGGGGCCAAAAACATTCAGTACTTC.

This clonotype was counted a few times. J is TRBJ2-1 and V is TRBV20-1; no clear D. This CDR3 has 15 residues. The V and J ends lost 0 bases and 5 bases respectively, with 14 bases between them. In germline, CDR1 is DFQATT, CDR2 SNEGSKA (reference sequence). The CDR3 sequence: CSARDPRVPDNEQFF. The DNA for the CDR3 is TGCAGTGCTAGAGATCCTAGGGTACCTGACAATGAGCAGTTCTTC.

In its sample, this clonotype was seen a few times. The chain recombines TRBV20-1 with TRBJ2-3; TRBD2 matches at 11 bases. J gave up 3 bases and V 5 bases, and 7 bases lay outside the gene matches. Germline V gene lookup returns CDR1 DFQATT and CDR2 SNEGSKA (reference sequence). CDR3 length: 15 amino acids. CDR3 loop: CSAHSLAGGTDTQYF. DNA for the CDR3: TGCAGTGCTCATTCCCTAGCGGGAGGAACAGATACGCAGTATTTT.

The CDR3 spells CSAMIRDRAEKLFF. DNA for the CDR3: TGCAGCGCGATGATCCGGGACAGAGCTGAAAAACTGTTTTTT. This chain joins TRBV29-1 and TRBJ1-4; 7 nucleotides line up with TRBD1. Germline V CDR1 and CDR2: SQVTM, ANQGSEA. CDR3 size: 14 residues. After removal of 7 bases from V and 7 bases from J, the junction contained 12 bases not matched to a gene.

This clonotype came up a few times. The CDR3: CASTPGGVRSYNEQFF. DNA for the CDR3: TGTGCCAGCACCCCTGGGGGAGTTCGCTCCTACAATGAGCAGTTCTTC. V and J are TRBV28 and TRBJ2-1; D possibly matches TRBD1 or TRBD2 (5 bases each). This CDR3 is built from 16 residues. The germline CDR1 and CDR2 sequences are MDHEN and SYDVKM. The V end was cut by 7 bases, the J end by 0 bases, with 16 bases between.

The chain recombines TRBV27 with TRBJ2-2, with a weak D call TRBD1 (6 bases). The CDR3 totals 15 residues. The V gene lost 5 bases and the J gene lost 1 base, with 11 bases spanning the gap. CDR1 is MNHEY and CDR2 is SMNVEV in the germline V gene (reference sequence). The CDR3 DNA reads TGTGCCAGCAGTGAGGCCAGGGGGAACACCGGGGAGCTGTTTTTT. It is translated as CASSEARGNTGELFF.

This clonotype was observed many times. V gene TRBV20-1 combines with J gene TRBJ2-7; TRBD1 agrees at 8 bases. The length of the CDR3 is 12 residues. V was clipped by 6 bases and J by 6 bases; unmatched bases: 7. Germline CDR1 is DFQATT and CDR2 is SNEGSKA (reference sequence). CDR3 DNA: TGCAGTGCCCCAGGACAGGGCGGCGAGCAGTACTTC. It translates to CSAPGQGGEQYF.

This sequence joins TRBV19 and TRBJ2-3, with 11 bases lining up with TRBD2. This CDR3 has 17 residues. V dropped 1 base and J dropped 3; count of bases not matched to a gene: 6. Looked up from germline, CDR1 is LNHDA and CDR2 is SQIVND (reference sequence). This chain's CDR3 is CASSIAASGRTTDTQYF. CDR3 sequence (DNA): TGTGCCAGTAGTATAGCGGCTAGCGGGAGGACGACAGATACGCAGTATTTT. The entire variable domain, with the rest obtained from reference TRBV19 and TRBJ2-3, is as follows: DGGITQSPKYLFRKEGQNVTLSCEQNLNHDAMYWYRQDPGQGLRLIYYSQIVNDFQKGDIAEGYSVSREKKESFPLTVTSAQKNPTAFYLCASSIAASGRTTDTQYFGPGTRLTVL.

Only a few counts were recorded for this clonotype. The J gene is TRBJ1-4, the V gene TRBV7-6; D remains unclear. Germline lookup yields CDR1 SGHVS and CDR2 FNYEAQ. The V end was cut by 6 bases, the J end by 5 bases, with 7 bases between. This CDR3 is 12 amino acids long. The CDR3 DNA follows: TGTGCCAGCAGTCGCTGGAATGAAAAACTGTTTTTT. It yields the protein CASSRWNEKLFF. The variable domain in full, with the rest retrieved from reference TRBV7-6 and TRBJ1-4, is GAGVSQSPRYKVTKRGQDVALRCDPISGHVSLYWYRQALGQGPEFLTYFNYEAQQDKSGLPNDRFSAERPEGSISTLTIQRTEQRDSAMYRCASSRWNEKLFFGSGTQLSVL.

This clonotype was recorded a few times. The chain recombines TRBV7-2 with TRBJ2-2; 8 nucleotides line up with TRBD2. Germline CDR1 reads SGHTA; CDR2 reads FQGNSA. CDR3 length equals 16 residues. J lost 5 bases, V lost 1 base, and 6 bases had no gene match. The CDR3 is CASSLGSSGVTGELFF. The CDR3 DNA follows: TGTGCCAGCAGCTTAGGAAGTAGCGGGGTGACCGGGGAGCTGTTTTTT.

In its sample, this clonotype was seen a few times. The CDR3 sequence: CSVDMRGGTEAFF. The CDR3 DNA reads as TGCAGCGTTGACATGCGGGGCGGAACTGAAGCTTTCTTT. The V and J genes are TRBV29-1 and TRBJ1-1; tentatively, D is TRBD1 (5 bases). The CDR3 contains 13 residues. Trimming left V 3 bases short and J 5 bases short, with 13 bases between. Germline loops: CDR1 SQVTM, CDR2 ANQGSEA.

The gene calls are TRBV12-3 or TRBV12-4 and TRBJ1-6; D unclear. This CDR3 is built from 13 residues. V was pared by 3 bases and J by 6 bases, with 6 bases between. The CDR3 spells CASSFYINSPLHF. In nucleotides, the CDR3 is TGTGCCAGCAGTTTTTATATTAATTCACCCCTCCACTTT.

This clonotype was found a few times. The chain is built from TRBV5-5 and TRBJ2-1; 8 bases match TRBD1. The DNA end favors TRBJ2-7, so the J call may be wrong. The CDR3 runs to 15 residues. The V gene's germline CDR1 is SGHKS and CDR2 YYEKEE (reference sequence). For the CDR3, the DNA is TGTGCCAGCAGCCCATTCGGGACAGGAGTCTGGGAGCAGTACTTC. This translates into CASSPFGTGVWEQYF.

There are a few counts of this clonotype. The V call is TRBV18, the J call TRBJ2-1, with D possibly being TRBD2 (7 bases). The germline V and J ends were trimmed by 2 bases and 15 bases, with 14 bases remaining between them. The germline gives CDR1 KGHSH, CDR2 LQKENI. CDR3 length: 12 residues. CDR3 sequence (DNA): TGTGCCAGCTCACCAGCGGGGGCGATTTGGTTCTTC. It is translated as CASSPAGAIWFF.

This sequence joins TRBV2 and TRBJ1-1, with a possible D match to TRBD1 (5 bases). This CDR3 comprises 18 residues. The germline CDR1 and CDR2 sequences are SNHLY and FYNNEI. Between the trimmed V and J ends, which lost 3 bases and 5 bases, there was a span of 25 bases. CDR3 residues: CASSDRIDGAGGWTEAFF. The CDR3 nucleotides read TGTGCCAGCAGTGACCGAATTGACGGGGCAGGAGGTTGGACTGAAGCTTTCTTT.

The chain carries TRBV6-1 and TRBJ1-5; no clear D gene. The CDR3 covers 12 residues. Trimming removed 7 bases from V and 5 bases from J, with 9 bases in between. Looked up from germline, CDR1 is MNHNS and CDR2 is SASEGT. CDR3 sequence reads: CASKGPDQPQHF. The CDR3 DNA sequence: TGTGCCAGCAAAGGTCCCGATCAGCCCCAGCATTTT.

This clonotype has more than one count but fewer than ten. The chain is built from TRBV5-1 and TRBJ2-2; D not resolved. CDR1 SGHRS and CDR2 YFSETQ come from the germline V gene. Trimming stripped 0 bases from V and 0 bases from J, with 9 bases between. The CDR3 length is 16 residues. Here the CDR3 reads CASSLEVRSNTGELFF. As DNA, the CDR3 is TGCGCCAGCAGCTTGGAGGTGCGGTCGAACACCGGGGAGCTGTTTTTT.

The CDR3 reads CASSWDRRQPEAFF. As DNA, the CDR3 is TGTGCCAGCAGTTGGGACCGCCGTCAACCTGAAGCTTTCTTT. The chain employs TRBV28 and TRBJ1-1, with a possible D match to TRBD1 (5 bases). The CDR3 is 14 amino acids. Per the germline V gene, CDR1 is MDHEN and CDR2 is SYDVKM. The V end lost 4 bases, the J end lost 6 bases, and 15 bases lay between the germline ends.

V and J are TRBV12-3 or TRBV12-4 and TRBJ1-1, with D perhaps matching TRBD1 (5 bases). This CDR3 contains 14 residues. V was pared by 5 bases and J by 11 bases, with 21 bases between. CDR3 sequence (DNA): TGTGCCAGCAGTGAGCCGCGACAGCCCCTTGTGGCTTTCTTT. The encoded protein is CASSEPRQPLVAFF.

Turning to this clonotype: This clone may be a read error of a much larger clone one base away. This chain uses TRBV20-1 with TRBJ1-1; 9 bases agree with TRBD1. Germline CDR1 reads DFQATT; CDR2 reads SNEGSKA (reference sequence). CDR3 length: 12 amino acids. DNA for the CDR3: TGCAGTGCGGACAGGGGTTCGTCTGAATCTTTCTTT. Residues: CSADRGSSESFF.

Only a few counts were recorded for this clonotype. This chain joins TRBV19 and TRBJ2-5, with D perhaps being TRBD1 or TRBD2 (6 bases each). The DNA end lines up better with TRBJ2-1; the J call may be wrong. CDR1 and CDR2 from the germline V gene are LNHDA and SQIVND (reference sequence). This CDR3 region has 15 residues. The CDR3 sequence: CASSMFGGPNNEQFF. The CDR3 DNA reads TGTGCCAGTAGTATGTTCGGGGGCCCCAATAATGAGCAGTTCTTC.

The gene calls are TRBV20-1 and TRBJ2-5, with TRBD1 matching over 8 bases. Trimming cost V 6 bases and J 3 bases; bases outside gene matches: 9. The germline V gene encodes CDR1 DFQATT and CDR2 SNEGSKA (reference sequence). This CDR3 has 14 amino acids. This CDR3 is CSAKYQGAKETQYF. The DNA of the CDR3 is TGCAGTGCAAAGTACCAGGGGGCCAAAGAGACCCAGTACTTC.

The gene calls are TRBV5-5 and TRBJ2-3, with 12 bases that match TRBD2. After removal of 4 bases from V and 1 base from J, the junction contained 10 bases not matched to a gene. Germline V gene data show CDR1 as SGHKS and CDR2 as YYEKEE (reference sequence). The CDR3 consists of 18 residues. Here the CDR3 DNA reads TGTGCCAGCAGCCCTCCCCCTAGCGGGGGGGCGGGCACAGATACGCAGTATTTT. The encoded protein is CASSPPPSGGAGTDTQYF. The variable domain in full, completed from reference TRBV5-5 and TRBJ2-3, reads DAGVTQSPTHLIKTRGQQVTLRCSPISGHKSVSWYQQVLGQGPQFIFQYYEKEERGRGNFPDRFSARQFPNYSSELNVNALLLGDSALYLCASSPPPSGGAGTDTQYFGPGTRLTVL.

This chain joins TRBV12-3 or TRBV12-4 and TRBJ2-3; possible D gene TRBD2, 5 bases. This CDR3 is 14 amino acids long. V was clipped by 7 bases and J by 4 bases, with 15 bases between them. DNA of the CDR3: TGTGCCAGCAACATGAGGGTTAGCGCAGATACGCAGTATTTT. Residues: CASNMRVSADTQYF.

This clonotype has only a few counts. The chain employs TRBV10-3 and TRBJ2-5; TRBD1 matches at 12 bases. Germline V lookup: CDR1 ENHRY, CDR2 SYGVKD. Unmatched junction bases numbered 6, after V lost 5 bases and J lost 5 bases. The CDR3 extends over 15 amino acids. The CDR3: CAISKGTGGQETQYF. CDR3 DNA: TGTGCCATCAGTAAGGGGACAGGGGGCCAGGAGACCCAGTACTTC.

The rearrangement joins TRBV5-1 to TRBJ2-6, with 9 bases fitting TRBD1. Germline CDR1 is SGHRS and CDR2 is YFSETQ. The CDR3 extends over 19 amino acids. With 2 bases clipped from V and 0 bases from J, the junction kept 9 bases outside the gene matches. CDR3 sequence: CASSFSPGQGSSGANVLTF. The CDR3 bases are TGCGCCAGCAGCTTCTCTCCCGGACAGGGGAGCTCTGGGGCCAACGTCCTGACTTTC. The whole variable domain, remainder taken from reference TRBV5-1 and TRBJ2-6, is KAGVTQTPRYLIKTRGQQVTLSCSPISGHRSVSWYQQTPGQGLQFLFEYFSETQRNKGNFPGRFSGRQFSNSRSEMNVSTLELGDSALYLCASSFSPGQGSSGANVLTFGAGSRLTVL.

This clonotype occurred a few times. The V gene is TRBV29-1, the J gene TRBJ1-6; 7 positions agree with TRBD1. J was trimmed by 7 bases and V by 4 bases; bases with no gene match: 7. The CDR3 loop spans 14 amino acids. Germline-derived CDR1 and CDR2 are SQVTM and ANQGSEA. The DNA of the CDR3 is TGCAGCGTTGCGTCGGGACAGATGAATTCACCCCTCCACTTT. Its translation is CSVASGQMNSPLHF.

The sample holds many counts of this clonotype. V is TRBV18 and J is TRBJ2-3; D is undetermined. Germline V gives CDR1 KGHSH, CDR2 LQKENI. This CDR3 is 11 amino acids long. Trimming stripped 8 bases from V and 3 bases from J, with 6 bases between. CDR3 region: CASSPTDTQYF. CDR3 nucleotide sequence: TGTGCCAGCAGCCCTACAGATACGCAGTATTTT.

The chain couples TRBV28 to TRBJ2-3; 8 nucleotides match TRBD1. This CDR3 contains 13 residues. Trimming at V came to 8 bases and at J to 4 bases, leaving 5 bases not matched to a gene. Germline CDR1 and CDR2: MDHEN and SYDVKM. The CDR3 loop reads CASGLQGADTQYF. For the CDR3, the DNA is TGTGCCAGCGGACTACAGGGGGCAGATACGCAGTATTTT.

This clonotype occurred a few times. The chain combines TRBV28 with TRBJ2-7; 10 bases fit TRBD1. Unmatched junction bases numbered 10, after V lost 8 bases and J lost 3 bases. The CDR3 extends over 15 amino acids. CDR1 and CDR2 from the germline V gene are MDHEN and SYDVKM. As DNA, the CDR3 is TGTGCCAGCGGACCCCGACAGGGGGCATTCTACGAGCAGTACGTC. Amino acids: CASGPRQGAFYEQYV.